Following are 14 T cell receptor beta chains from one sample sequenced in a study of blood T cell repertoires in COVID-19. Produced via immunoSEQ multiplex PCR; TCRdb's table is partial and in-frame only. The sample records some 28,000 clones, roughly 85% being singletons. Sequencing was carried out using peripheral blood. The receptors here all came from a human donor in a cohort sampled during active COVID-19.

This CDR3 reads CASSTIAGVRLGELFF. The CDR3 nucleotides are TGTGCCAGCAGCACTATAGCGGGGGTCCGCCTCGGGGAGCTGTTTTTT. The gene calls are TRBV7-9 and TRBJ2-2; 9 bases align to TRBD2. The CDR3 totals 16 residues. The ends lost 5 bases at V and 7 bases at J; junction bases unmatched: 11. The germline CDR1 and CDR2 sequences are SEHNR and FQNEAQ (reference sequence).

In its sample, this clone was seen a few times. The chain has TRBV6-6 and TRBJ1-1; a weak D match, TRBD1 (5 bases). V lost 7 bases, J lost 3 bases, and 12 bases lay in between. Germline loops: CDR1 MNHNY, CDR2 SVGAGI (reference sequence). This CDR3 comprises 13 residues. CDR3 in amino acids: CASTQRQHTEAFF. In nucleotides, the CDR3 is TGTGCCAGCACCCAGAGACAGCACACTGAAGCTTTCTTT.

This rearrangement joins TRBV3-1 (or the pseudogene TRBV3-2) to TRBJ2-2, with 7 nucleotides matching TRBD1. V lost 2 bases and J lost 3; bases outside the gene matches: 6. The CDR3 has 16 residues. Germline CDR1 is LGHDT and CDR2 is YNNKEL (reference sequence). DNA of the CDR3: TGTGCCAGCAGCCAAAGGGGGCAGACAGACACCGGGGAGCTGTTTTTT. Amino acid sequence: CASSQRGQTDTGELFF.

The genes are TRBV10-3 and TRBJ1-1, with 10 positions matching TRBD1. The CDR3 is 15 residues long. Germline V gives CDR1 ENHRY, CDR2 SYGVKD. V lost 7 bases, J lost 5 bases, and 10 bases stayed unmatched. This CDR3 is CAINRDRGSPTEAFF. The CDR3 DNA sequence: TGTGCCATCAACCGGGACAGGGGATCCCCGACTGAAGCTTTCTTT.

This clone was counted once. The V and J genes are TRBV9 and TRBJ2-3; D call uncertain. V lost 3 bases, J lost 2 bases, and 10 bases lay in between. Germline V gene lookup returns CDR1 SGDLS and CDR2 YYNGEE. CDR3 size: 14 residues. DNA of the CDR3: TGTGCCAGCAGCGCCCTAGGAAACACAGATACGCAGTATTTT. Its protein product is CASSALGNTDTQYF.

The gene calls are TRBV7-7 and TRBJ2-3; 13 nucleotides match TRBD2. Germline trimming cut 5 bases from V and 5 bases from J; bases unmatched to any gene: 7. The CDR3 spans 16 residues. CDR1 SSHAT and CDR2 FNYEAQ come from the germline V gene (reference sequence). In nucleotides, the CDR3 is TGTGCCAGCAGCCCCGGGACTAGCGGGATTGTAGATACGCAGTATTTT. This codes for CASSPGTSGIVDTQYF. Variable domain in full (rest from reference TRBV7-7 and TRBJ2-3): GAGVSQSPRYKVTKRGQDVTLRCDPISSHATLYWYQQALGQGPEFLTYFNYEAQPDKSGLPSDRFSAERPEGSISTLTIQRTEQRDSAMYRCASSPGTSGIVDTQYFGPGTRLTVL.

In this sample, this clone is medium-sized. The chain has TRBV28 and TRBJ2-5; 10 bases map to TRBD2. Germline values: CDR1 MDHEN, CDR2 SYDVKM. Trimming cost V 4 bases and J 1 base; bases outside gene matches: 9. The CDR3 loop spans 17 amino acids. The CDR3: CASSSGTSASFQETQYF. The DNA of the CDR3 is TGTGCCAGCAGTTCTGGGACTAGCGCGTCTTTCCAAGAGACCCAGTACTTC.

The chain combines TRBV4-2 with TRBJ2-1; 11 nucleotides align to TRBD2. Germline V gene sequence: CDR1 LGHNA, CDR2 YNFKEQ. This CDR3 is 17 amino acids long. V lost 1 base to trimming and J lost 7 bases; unmatched junction nucleotides: 9. The CDR3, as DNA: TGTGCCAGCAGCCAAGTTAGTTTGGCTAGCGGGAGGAATGAGCAGTTCTTC. Residues: CASSQVSLASGRNEQFF.

This clone has just a few counts. The V gene is TRBV28, the J gene TRBJ1-5; TRBD1 matches at 8 bases. The CDR3 contains 17 residues. Germline assignment: CDR1 MDHEN and CDR2 SYDVKM. J gave up 0 bases and V 6 bases, and 10 bases lay outside the gene matches. As DNA, the CDR3 is TGTGCCAGCAGCAGCACAGGGACAGGCTATAGCAATCAGCCCCAGCATTTT. Translated: CASSSTGTGYSNQPQHF. The variable domain in full, completed from reference TRBV28 and TRBJ1-5, reads DVKVTQSSRYLVKRTGEKVFLECVQDMDHENMFWYRQDPGLGLRLIYFSYDVKMKEKGDIPEGYSVSREKKERFSLILESASTNQTSMYLCASSSTGTGYSNQPQHFGDGTRLSIL.

The CDR3 sequence is CASSFWDSQETQYF. For the CDR3, the DNA is TGTGCCAGCAGCTTCTGGGACAGCCAAGAGACCCAGTACTTC. The rearrangement joins TRBV7-9 to TRBJ2-5; 7 positions agree with TRBD1. After removal of 3 bases from V and 1 base from J, the junction contained 2 bases not matched to a gene. Germline CDR1 and CDR2: SEHNR and FQNEAQ (reference sequence). The CDR3 totals 14 residues.

The DNA for the CDR3 is TGTGCCAGCAGCTTAGACGCAGGTCCCTATAATTCACCCCTCCACTTT. This encodes CASSLDAGPYNSPLHF. The gene calls are TRBV7-8 and TRBJ1-6, with D unclear. Germline V lookup: CDR1 SGHVS, CDR2 FQNEAQ. Trimming left V 1 base short and J 2 bases short, with 9 bases between. This CDR3 comprises 16 residues.

The chain carries TRBV19 and TRBJ1-5, with D maybe TRBD1 (5 bases). Germline CDR1 LNHDA, CDR2 SQIVND (reference sequence). V lost 3 bases, J lost 4 bases, and 13 bases lay in between. The length of the CDR3 is 15 residues. For the CDR3, the DNA is TGTGCCAGTAGTATTTGGGGCGGAACAAATCAGCCCCAGCATTTT. Its translation is CASSIWGGTNQPQHF.

This clone was found once. V is TRBV29-1 and J is TRBJ1-1, with D unresolved. V lost 0 bases and J 5 bases, leaving 7 bases between the germline ends. Germline CDR1 is SQVTM and CDR2 is ANQGSEA. The CDR3 contains 12 residues. The CDR3 coding sequence is TGCAGCGTTGAAGAGGGAGGGACTGAAGCTTTCTTT. This encodes CSVEEGGTEAFF.

This rearrangement joins TRBV19 to TRBJ1-2, with 7 bases fitting TRBD1. Germline V CDR1 and CDR2: LNHDA, SQIVND (reference sequence). Trimming at V came to 6 bases and at J to 12 bases, leaving 19 bases not matched to a gene. This CDR3 has 15 residues. The CDR3 region has the DNA TGTGCCAGTAGCACCTCTCCTGACAGGGCCCGCGGGGACACCTTC. It codes for CASSTSPDRARGDTF. Variable domain in full (rest from reference TRBV19 and TRBJ1-2): DGGITQSPKYLFRKEGQNVTLSCEQNLNHDAMYWYRQDPGQGLRLIYYSQIVNDFQKGDIAEGYSVSREKKESFPLTVTSAQKNPTAFYLCASSTSPDRARGDTFGSGTRLTVV.